The 3 T cell receptor beta chains presented below share a single source sample, sequenced in a study of technical replicates of blood from several donors. Some clones are missing from TCRdb's copy, which holds only in-frame ones; the method was immunoSEQ multiplex PCR. The sample comprises around 89,000 clones, approximately 96% of which are singletons, and 0.2% to 0.25% rests with the top ten. Material for sequencing was T cells isolated from PBMCs. The receptor set was obtained from a human donor in good health.

This clone is a singleton in its sample. CDR3 region: CASSGQAATYGYTF. The CDR3 region has the DNA TGTGCCAGCAGCGGACAGGCCGCGACCTATGGCTACACCTTC. This chain joins TRBV9 and TRBJ1-2, with D possibly matching TRBD1 (6 bases). This CDR3 contains 14 residues. Trimming cost V 3 bases and J 4 bases, with 13 bases left between them. The germline V gene encodes CDR1 SGDLS and CDR2 YYNGEE.

The chain links TRBV4-1 to TRBJ1-4; 11 bases agree with TRBD1. V was pared by 0 bases and J by 3 bases, with 9 bases of the junction left unmatched. The CDR3 covers 19 residues. Per the germline V gene, CDR1 is MGHRA and CDR2 is YSYEKL. CDR3 in DNA: TGCGCCAGCAGCCAAGATATTCGGACAGGGGGCGCTTCTAATGAAAAACTGTTTTTT. It translates to CASSQDIRTGGASNEKLFF.

The CDR3 loop is CASSLGETNTGELFF. CDR3 coding DNA: TGTGCCAGCAGCCTAGGGGAAACCAACACCGGGGAGCTGTTTTTT. The chain employs TRBV27 and TRBJ2-2; D is perhaps TRBD1 (5 bases). CDR1 is MNHEY, CDR2 SMNVEV, per germline (reference sequence). The length of the CDR3 is 15 residues. With 6 bases removed from V and 2 bases from J, the gap between germline ends came to 13 bases.